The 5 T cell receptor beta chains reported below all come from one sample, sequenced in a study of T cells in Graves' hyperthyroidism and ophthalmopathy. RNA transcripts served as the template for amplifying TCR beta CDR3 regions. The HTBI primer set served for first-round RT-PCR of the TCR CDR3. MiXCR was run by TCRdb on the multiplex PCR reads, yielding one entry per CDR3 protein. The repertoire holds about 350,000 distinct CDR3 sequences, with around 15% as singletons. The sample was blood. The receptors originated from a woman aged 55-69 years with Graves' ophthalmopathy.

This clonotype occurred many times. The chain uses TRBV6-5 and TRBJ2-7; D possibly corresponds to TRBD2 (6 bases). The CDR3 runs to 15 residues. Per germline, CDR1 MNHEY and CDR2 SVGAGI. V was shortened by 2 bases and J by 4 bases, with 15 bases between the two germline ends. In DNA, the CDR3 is TGTGCCAGCAGTTACGCGTCTAGCGACTCGTACGAGCAGTACTTC. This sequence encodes CASSYASSDSYEQYF.

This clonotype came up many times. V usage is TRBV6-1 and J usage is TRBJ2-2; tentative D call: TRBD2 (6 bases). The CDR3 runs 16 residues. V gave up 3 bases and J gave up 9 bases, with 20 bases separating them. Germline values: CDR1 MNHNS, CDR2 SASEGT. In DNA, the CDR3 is TGTGCCAGCAGTGAGTGGTCAGGAGGGGCGGACCGGGAGCTGTTTTTT. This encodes CASSEWSGGADRELFF.

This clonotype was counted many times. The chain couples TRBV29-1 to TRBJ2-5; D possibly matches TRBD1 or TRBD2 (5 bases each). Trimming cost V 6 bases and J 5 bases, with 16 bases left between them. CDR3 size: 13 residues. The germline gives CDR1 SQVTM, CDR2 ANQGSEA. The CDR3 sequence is CSVTGTIGETQYF. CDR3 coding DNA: TGCAGCGTGACCGGGACGATCGGTGAGACCCAGTACTTC.

The CDR3 DNA follows: TGTGCCACCAGCAGAGGGGAGAGAAATGAAAAACTGTTTTTT. It encodes CATSRGERNEKLFF. V is TRBV15 and J is TRBJ1-4; D is unclear. Trimming pared 1 base from V and 5 bases from J, leaving 8 bases between. Looked up from germline, CDR1 is LNHNV and CDR2 is YYDKDF (reference sequence). The CDR3 extends over 14 amino acids. Complete variable domain (other parts from reference TRBV15 and TRBJ1-4): DAMVIQNPRYQVTQFGKPVTLSCSQTLNHNVMYWYQQKSSQAPKLLFHYYDKDFNNEADTPDNFQSRRPNTSFCFLDIRSPGLGDTAMYLCATSRGERNEKLFFGSGTQLSVL.

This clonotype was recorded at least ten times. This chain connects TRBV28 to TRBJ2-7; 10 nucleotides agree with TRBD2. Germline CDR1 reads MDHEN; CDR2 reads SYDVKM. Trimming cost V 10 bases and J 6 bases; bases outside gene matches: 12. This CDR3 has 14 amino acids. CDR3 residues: CATCALAGDPEQYF. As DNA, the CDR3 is TGTGCCACCTGCGCTCTAGCGGGAGATCCCGAGCAGTACTTC.